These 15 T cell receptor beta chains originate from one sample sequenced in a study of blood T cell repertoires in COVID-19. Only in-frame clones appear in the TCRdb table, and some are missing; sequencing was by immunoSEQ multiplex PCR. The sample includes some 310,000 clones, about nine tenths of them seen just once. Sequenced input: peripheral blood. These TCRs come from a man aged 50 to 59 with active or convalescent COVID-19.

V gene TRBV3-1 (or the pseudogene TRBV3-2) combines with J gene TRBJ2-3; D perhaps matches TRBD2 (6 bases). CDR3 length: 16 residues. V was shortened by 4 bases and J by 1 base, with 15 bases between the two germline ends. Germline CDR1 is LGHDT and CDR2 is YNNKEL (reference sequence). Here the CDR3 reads CASSRSGTGGTDTQYF. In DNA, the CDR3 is TGTGCCAGCAGCCGTTCGGGTACGGGAGGCACAGATACGCAGTATTTT.

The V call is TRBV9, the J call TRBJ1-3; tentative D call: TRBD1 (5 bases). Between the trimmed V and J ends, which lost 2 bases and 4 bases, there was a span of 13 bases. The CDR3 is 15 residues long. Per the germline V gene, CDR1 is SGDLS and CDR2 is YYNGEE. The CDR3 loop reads CASSVGLDSGNTIYF. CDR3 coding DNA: TGTGCCAGCAGCGTCGGTCTAGACAGCGGAAACACCATATATTTT. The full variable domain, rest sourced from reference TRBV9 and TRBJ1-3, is DSGVTQTPKHLITATGQRVTLRCSPRSGDLSVYWYQQSLDQGLQFLIQYYNGEERAKGNILERFSAQQFPDLHSELNLSSLELGDSALYFCASSVGLDSGNTIYFGEGSWLTVV.

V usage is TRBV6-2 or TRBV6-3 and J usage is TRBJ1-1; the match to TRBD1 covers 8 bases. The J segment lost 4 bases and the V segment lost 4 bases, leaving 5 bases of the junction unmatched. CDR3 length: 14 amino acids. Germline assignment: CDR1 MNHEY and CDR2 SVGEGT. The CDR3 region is CASSSSTGATEAFF. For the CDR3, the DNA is TGTGCCAGCAGTTCGTCGACAGGGGCCACTGAAGCTTTCTTT.

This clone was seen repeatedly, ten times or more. Here the CDR3 reads CASSPNPSINYGYTF. CDR3 nucleotide sequence: TGTGCCAGCTCACCTAATCCGAGCATCAACTATGGCTACACCTTC. The rearrangement links TRBV18 to TRBJ1-2; D not certain. This CDR3 has 15 residues. V dropped 3 bases and J dropped 2 bases, with 13 bases sitting between them. Germline CDR1 KGHSH, CDR2 LQKENI.

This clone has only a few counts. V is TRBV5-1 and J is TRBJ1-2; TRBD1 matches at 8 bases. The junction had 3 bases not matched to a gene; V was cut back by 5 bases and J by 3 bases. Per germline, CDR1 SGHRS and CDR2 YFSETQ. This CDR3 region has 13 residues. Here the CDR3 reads CASRPTGDYGYTF. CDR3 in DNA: TGCGCCAGCAGACCGACAGGGGACTATGGCTACACCTTC. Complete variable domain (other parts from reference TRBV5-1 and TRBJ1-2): KAGVTQTPRYLIKTRGQQVTLSCSPISGHRSVSWYQQTPGQGLQFLFEYFSETQRNKGNFPGRFSGRQFSNSRSEMNVSTLELGDSALYLCASRPTGDYGYTFGSGTRLTVV.

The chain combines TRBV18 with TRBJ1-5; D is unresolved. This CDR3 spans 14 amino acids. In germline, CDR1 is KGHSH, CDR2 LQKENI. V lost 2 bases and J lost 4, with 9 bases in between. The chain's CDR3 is CASSPEALNQPQHF. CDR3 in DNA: TGTGCCAGCTCACCAGAGGCACTGAATCAGCCCCAGCATTTT.

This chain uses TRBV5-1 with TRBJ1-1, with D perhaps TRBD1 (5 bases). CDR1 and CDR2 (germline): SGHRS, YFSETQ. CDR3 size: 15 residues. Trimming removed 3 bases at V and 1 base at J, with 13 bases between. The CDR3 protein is CASSSLGASNTEAFF. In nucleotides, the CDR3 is TGCGCCAGCAGCTCCCTAGGGGCCTCGAACACTGAAGCTTTCTTT.

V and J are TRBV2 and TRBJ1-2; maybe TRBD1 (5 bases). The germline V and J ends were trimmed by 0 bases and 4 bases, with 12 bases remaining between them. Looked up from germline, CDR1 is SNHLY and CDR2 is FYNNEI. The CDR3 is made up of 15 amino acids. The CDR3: CASSEALGGSYGYTF. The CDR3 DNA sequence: TGTGCCAGCAGTGAAGCGCTTGGGGGGTCCTATGGCTACACCTTC.

CDR3 bases: TGCGCCAGCAGCCGGGACAGGGGTTACTCCTACGAGCAGTACTTC. Amino acid sequence: CASSRDRGYSYEQYF. This chain links TRBV4-3 with TRBJ2-7, with 10 bases identical to TRBD1. The germline V gene has CDR1 LGHNA and CDR2 YSLEER. The CDR3 spans 15 residues. V trimming: 4 bases; J trimming: 0 bases; junction bases outside the gene matches: 3.

In DNA form, the CDR3 reads TGTGCCAGTAGCCCTCAGGGGACCAATCAGCCCCAGCATTTT. It codes for CASSPQGTNQPQHF. The gene calls are TRBV19 and TRBJ1-5, with a possible D match to TRBD1 (6 bases). Germline assignment: CDR1 LNHDA and CDR2 SQIVND (reference sequence). V shed 6 bases and J shed 3 bases, with 12 bases lying between them. The CDR3 sequence is 14 residues long.

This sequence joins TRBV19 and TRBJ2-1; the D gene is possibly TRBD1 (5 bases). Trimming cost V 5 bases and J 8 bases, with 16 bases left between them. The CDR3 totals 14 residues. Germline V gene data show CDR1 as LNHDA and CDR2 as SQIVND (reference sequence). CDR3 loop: CASSDRPLVHEQFF. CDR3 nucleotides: TGTGCCAGTAGTGACAGACCCTTAGTGCATGAGCAGTTCTTC.

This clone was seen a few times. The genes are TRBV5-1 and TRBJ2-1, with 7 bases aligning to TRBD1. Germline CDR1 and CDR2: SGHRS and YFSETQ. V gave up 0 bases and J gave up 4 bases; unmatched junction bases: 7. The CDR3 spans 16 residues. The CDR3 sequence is CASSLVPAGGYNEQFF. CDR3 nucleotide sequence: TGCGCCAGCAGCTTGGTACCGGCAGGGGGTTACAATGAGCAGTTCTTC. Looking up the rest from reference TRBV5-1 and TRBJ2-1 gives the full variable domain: KAGVTQTPRYLIKTRGQQVTLSCSPISGHRSVSWYQQTPGQGLQFLFEYFSETQRNKGNFPGRFSGRQFSNSRSEMNVSTLELGDSALYLCASSLVPAGGYNEQFFGPGTRLTVL.

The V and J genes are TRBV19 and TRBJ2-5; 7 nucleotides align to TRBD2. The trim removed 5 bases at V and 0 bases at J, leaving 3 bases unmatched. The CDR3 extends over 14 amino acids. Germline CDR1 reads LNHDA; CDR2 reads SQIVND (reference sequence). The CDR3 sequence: CASSPREYQETQYF. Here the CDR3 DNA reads TGTGCCAGTAGTCCGCGGGAGTACCAAGAGACCCAGTACTTC. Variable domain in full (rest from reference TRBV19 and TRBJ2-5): DGGITQSPKYLFRKEGQNVTLSCEQNLNHDAMYWYRQDPGQGLRLIYYSQIVNDFQKGDIAEGYSVSREKKESFPLTVTSAQKNPTAFYLCASSPREYQETQYFGPGTRLLVL.

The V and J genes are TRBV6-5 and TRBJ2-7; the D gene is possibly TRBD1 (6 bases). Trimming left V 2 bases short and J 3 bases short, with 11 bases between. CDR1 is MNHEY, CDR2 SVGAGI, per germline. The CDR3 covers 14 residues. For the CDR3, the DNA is TGTGCCAGCAGTTACGGCTCAGGGGTCTACGAGCAGTACTTC. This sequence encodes CASSYGSGVYEQYF.

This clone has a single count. Here the CDR3 reads CASSLLAGIKQFF. CDR3 nucleotides: TGTGCCAGCAGCCTTTTAGCGGGGATAAAGCAGTTCTTC. The rearrangement uses TRBV7-2 and TRBJ2-1; 8 bases are shared with TRBD2. Germline CDR1 reads SGHTA; CDR2 reads FQGNSA. This CDR3 is 13 amino acids long. The ends lost 5 bases at V and 11 bases at J; junction bases unmatched: 8.